Shown below are 20 T cell receptor beta chains from a single sample sequenced in a study of T cells in Graves' hyperthyroidism and ophthalmopathy. Amplified TCR beta CDR3 regions came from RNA transcripts. The TCR CDR3 first-round RT-PCR relied on the HTBI primer set. A single record per CDR3 protein comes from TCRdb applying MiXCR to the multiplex PCR reads. Of over 300,000 distinct CDR3 sequences listed, roughly 13% are singletons. Sequenced material: blood. Receptors originate from a woman aged 40 to 50 with Graves' ophthalmopathy.

This clonotype was observed at least ten times. This chain links TRBV20-1 with TRBJ1-1, with TRBD1 as a possible D gene (6 bases). CDR3 size: 13 residues. V was shortened by 6 bases and J by 10 bases, with 21 bases between the two germline ends. CDR1 is DFQATT and CDR2 is SNEGSKA in the germline V gene (reference sequence). CDR3 nucleotides: TGCAGTGCCGATAGAGGGGGGCGAGGAGGAGCTTTCTTT. This codes for CSADRGGRGGAFF.

The sample holds a few counts of this clonotype. The V and J genes are TRBV5-6 and TRBJ1-2; D uncertain. CDR1 is SGHDT and CDR2 is YYEEEE in the germline V gene. Trimming pared 0 bases from V and 6 bases from J, leaving 9 bases between. CDR3 length: 13 residues. CDR3 in DNA: TGTGCCAGCAGCTTGGCTCGGTTCGATGGCTACACCTTC. It codes for CASSLARFDGYTF.

Worth noting for this clonotype: Just one base apart from a much larger clone, this may be a read error. The chain joins TRBV5-1 to TRBJ2-3; 8 nucleotides line up with TRBD1. Germline V gives CDR1 SGHRS, CDR2 YFSETQ. J gave up 2 bases and V 2 bases, and 4 bases lay outside the gene matches. The CDR3 consists of 15 residues. CDR3 DNA: TGCGCCAGCAGCTTCGGCAGGGGGCCCACAGATACGCAGTATTTT. Encoded protein: CASSFGRGPTDTQYF. The full variable domain, its missing parts supplied by reference TRBV5-1 and TRBJ2-3, is KAGVTQTPRYLIKTRGQQVTLSCSPISGHRSVSWYQQTPGQGLQFLFEYFSETQRNKGNFPGRFSGRQFSNSRSEMNVSTLELGDSALYLCASSFGRGPTDTQYFGPGTRLTVL.

Many counts were recorded for this clonotype. The chain couples TRBV20-1 to TRBJ1-2, with TRBD1 matching 8 bases. The CDR3 sequence is 14 residues long. Germline V gene lookup returns CDR1 DFQATT and CDR2 SNEGSKA (reference sequence). V gave up 3 bases and J gave up 8 bases; unmatched junction bases: 11. The CDR3 loop reads CSARGSGRGLGYTF. The CDR3 nucleotides are TGCAGTGCTAGGGGGTCGGGCAGGGGGCTCGGCTACACCTTC.

This clonotype was detected many times. The chain links TRBV25-1 to TRBJ2-1, with 8 bases lining up with TRBD2. Losses at the gene ends were 5 bases for V and 7 bases for J; bases not matched to a gene: 16. The germline V gene encodes CDR1 MGHDK and CDR2 SYGVNS. The CDR3 covers 17 residues. The DNA for the CDR3 is TGTGCCAGCAGTAGAGGAGCGGGAGTATACTTGGGGAATGAGCAGTTCTTC. Protein sequence: CASSRGAGVYLGNEQFF.

This clonotype was recorded at least ten times. The chain couples TRBV28 to TRBJ2-5; 8 nucleotides match TRBD2. J was trimmed by 4 bases and V by 7 bases; bases with no gene match: 8. Looked up from germline, CDR1 is MDHEN and CDR2 is SYDVKM. The CDR3 has 14 amino acids. The DNA of the CDR3 is TGTGCCAGCACCCCCGGGACTAGAGGAGAGACCCAGTACTTC. Amino acids: CASTPGTRGETQYF.

This clonotype was detected many times. The chain has TRBV20-1 and TRBJ1-5, with 7 bases that match TRBD1. The CDR3 is 15 residues long. In germline, CDR1 is DFQATT, CDR2 SNEGSKA (reference sequence). V shed 4 bases and J 1 base; nucleotides not matched to a gene: 7. Here the CDR3 reads CSAIQPGQSNQPQHF. DNA for the CDR3: TGCAGTGCTATCCAACCGGGACAGAGCAATCAGCCCCAGCATTTT.

This clonotype was seen repeatedly, ten times or more. The chain joins TRBV28 to TRBJ1-5; 8 bases map to TRBD1. V trimming: 2 bases; J trimming: 6 bases; junction bases outside the gene matches: 3. The CDR3 is made up of 14 amino acids. Germline CDR1 MDHEN, CDR2 SYDVKM. In DNA, the CDR3 is TGTGCCAGCAGTTTACGGACAGGGACTCAGCCCCAGCATTTT. Translated, it gives CASSLRTGTQPQHF.

This clonotype was seen repeatedly, ten times or more. The chain is built from TRBV30 and TRBJ1-1; D is unclear. The CDR3 has 13 residues. The germline V gene has CDR1 GTSNPN and CDR2 SVGIG (reference sequence). Trimming shortened V by 5 bases and J by 0 bases, and 10 bases separated the two germline ends. CDR3 loop: CAWAKSMNTEAFF. CDR3 DNA: TGTGCCTGGGCAAAGTCGATGAACACTGAAGCTTTCTTT.

This clonotype appeared many times. V gene TRBV29-1 combines with J gene TRBJ2-1; no definite D call. The CDR3 has 13 amino acids. V lost 1 base and J lost 5, with 9 bases in between. Germline-derived CDR1 and CDR2 are SQVTM and ANQGSEA. This chain's CDR3 is CSVEGRADNEQFF. In DNA, the CDR3 is TGCAGCGTTGAAGGTCGGGCAGACAATGAGCAGTTCTTC.

This clonotype was counted many times. The CDR3 DNA is TGTGCCAGCAGTGATGGGTGGGGGGGCTACAATGAGCAGTTCTTC. This codes for CASSDGWGGYNEQFF. The gene calls are TRBV2 and TRBJ2-1; 7 bases line up with TRBD2. V shed 3 bases and J 3 bases; nucleotides not matched to a gene: 5. The length of the CDR3 is 15 residues. CDR1 and CDR2 (germline): SNHLY, FYNNEI.

This clonotype was recorded many times. The chain carries TRBV27 and TRBJ1-2; D is unclear. The CDR3 runs 13 residues. Per the germline V gene, CDR1 is MNHEY and CDR2 is SMNVEV (reference sequence). V lost 6 bases, J lost 2 bases, and 10 bases lay in between. CDR3: CASRPPDNYGYTF. CDR3 in DNA: TGTGCCAGCAGACCCCCGGACAACTATGGCTACACCTTC.

The V call is TRBV3-1, the J call TRBJ1-1; D not certain. Germline CDR1 reads LGHDT; CDR2 reads YNNKEL (reference sequence). The germline V and J ends were trimmed by 4 bases and 1 base, with 13 bases remaining between them. This CDR3 is built from 15 residues. CDR3 DNA: TGTGCCAGCAGCCGCATCCTCGGACCGAACACTGAAGCTTTCTTT. It yields the protein CASSRILGPNTEAFF.

This clonotype was seen a few times. The genes are TRBV20-1 and TRBJ2-7; D not resolved. Trimming pared 3 bases from V and 2 bases from J, leaving 8 bases between. The CDR3 contains 12 residues. CDR1 and CDR2 from the germline V gene are DFQATT and SNEGSKA (reference sequence). The CDR3 protein is CSASGPTYEQYF. The CDR3 DNA sequence: TGCAGTGCTAGCGGGCCCACCTACGAGCAGTACTTC.

The chain has TRBV4-1 and TRBJ2-1; no definite D call. V was shortened by 0 bases and J by 2 bases, with 8 bases between the two germline ends. The germline V gene has CDR1 MGHRA and CDR2 YSYEKL. This CDR3 is 15 amino acids long. The CDR3 sequence is CASSQDLAPYNEQFF. CDR3 nucleotides: TGCGCCAGCAGCCAAGATCTCGCGCCCTACAATGAGCAGTTCTTC.

Ten or more counts support this clonotype. V usage is TRBV19 and J usage is TRBJ1-1, with TRBD1 as a possible D gene (6 bases). The CDR3 contains 13 residues. Deletions cut 7 bases from V and 1 base from J, with 10 bases between. Germline CDR1 LNHDA, CDR2 SQIVND (reference sequence). CDR3 residues: CASIQGQNTEAFF. Written as DNA, the CDR3 is TGTGCCAGTATCCAGGGGCAGAACACTGAAGCTTTCTTT.

This clonotype showed up just a few times. J is TRBJ2-7 and V is TRBV20-1, with 12 bases that match TRBD2. This CDR3 has 14 amino acids. Trimming took 6 bases from V and 0 from J; bases not matched to a gene: 3. From germline, CDR1 is DFQATT and CDR2 SNEGSKA (reference sequence). DNA for the CDR3: TGCAGTGCGACTAGCGGGAGCCGCTCCTACGAGCAGTACTTC. Translated, it gives CSATSGSRSYEQYF.

This clonotype was seen ten or more times. The rearrangement links TRBV28 to TRBJ1-2, with D tentatively TRBD1 (5 bases). CDR1 is MDHEN and CDR2 is SYDVKM in the germline V gene. V lost 4 bases and J lost 7, with 16 bases in between. The CDR3 is made up of 14 amino acids. This CDR3 is CASSSGGATPGYTF. CDR3 DNA sequence: TGTGCCAGCAGTTCCGGGGGTGCTACTCCTGGCTACACCTTC.

This clonotype was counted once. The genes are TRBV20-1 and TRBJ2-1; TRBD2 matches at 9 bases. J lost 5 bases, V lost 6 bases, and 14 bases had no gene match. The CDR3 covers 16 residues. Germline V CDR1 and CDR2: DFQATT, SNEGSKA (reference sequence). CDR3 in amino acids: CSANNLGLAGNNEQFF. CDR3 DNA sequence: TGCAGTGCCAATAACCTGGGGCTAGCGGGGAACAATGAGCAGTTCTTC.

Many counts were recorded for this clonotype. The chain joins TRBV6-2 or TRBV6-3 to TRBJ1-2; 7 bases map to TRBD1. The germline CDR1 and CDR2 sequences are MNHEY and SVGEGT. The CDR3 extends over 13 amino acids. V was clipped by 0 bases and J by 13 bases; unmatched bases: 8. CDR3 in amino acids: CASSYSRDSFSTF. CDR3 sequence (DNA): TGTGCCAGCAGTTACTCGCGGGACAGTTTTTCCACCTTC.